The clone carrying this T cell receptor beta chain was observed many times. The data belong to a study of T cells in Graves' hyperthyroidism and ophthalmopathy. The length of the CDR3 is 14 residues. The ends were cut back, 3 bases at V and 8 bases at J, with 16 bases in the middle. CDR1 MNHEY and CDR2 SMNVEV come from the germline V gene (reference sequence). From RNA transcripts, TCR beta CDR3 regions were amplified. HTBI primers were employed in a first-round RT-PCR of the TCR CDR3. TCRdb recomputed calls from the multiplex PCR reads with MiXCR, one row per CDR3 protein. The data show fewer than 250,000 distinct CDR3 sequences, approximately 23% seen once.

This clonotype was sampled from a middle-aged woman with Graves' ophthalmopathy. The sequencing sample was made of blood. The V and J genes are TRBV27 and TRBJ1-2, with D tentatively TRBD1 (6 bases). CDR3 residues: CASSLLGGSEGYTF. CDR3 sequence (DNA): TGTGCCAGCAGTTTGCTGGGGGGCTCTGAGGGCTACACCTTC.